These 26 T cell receptor beta chains were all obtained from the same sample, sequenced in a study of control samples from healthy donors and cancer patients. Data came from immunoSEQ multiplex PCR; TCRdb stores just in-frame clones and leaves some out. The sample contains fewer than 200,000 clones, around 93% of which appear only once. Sequenced input: blood. These receptors were collected from a woman aged 60-75 years in good health.

The rearrangement links TRBV9 to TRBJ1-6; unclear D gene. Germline CDR1 SGDLS, CDR2 YYNGEE. The CDR3 has 12 amino acids. Trimming removed 2 bases from V and 8 bases from J, with 5 bases in between. The chain's CDR3 is CASSVGDSPLHF. The CDR3 coding sequence is TGTGCCAGCAGCGTCGGGGATTCACCCCTCCACTTT.

The chain joins TRBV5-1 to TRBJ1-1; D is ambiguous. In germline, CDR1 is SGHRS, CDR2 YFSETQ. V shed 2 bases and J shed 2 bases, with 10 bases lying between them. This CDR3 has 14 residues. CDR3 sequence: CASSLSTANTEAFF. The CDR3 DNA reads as TGCGCCAGCAGCTTATCCACGGCTAACACTGAAGCTTTCTTT.

The chain employs TRBV5-8 and TRBJ1-2; D not resolved. CDR1 is SGHTS and CDR2 is YDEGEE in the germline V gene. The V end was cut by 3 bases, the J end by 0 bases, with 18 bases between. CDR3 size: 17 residues. The CDR3 DNA follows: TGTGCCAGCAGCTCACATCGCGGGTCAAGGACTAACTATGGCTACACCTTC. Translating it yields CASSSHRGSRTNYGYTF.

The chain carries TRBV2 and TRBJ1-2; 7 positions agree with TRBD1. Germline values: CDR1 SNHLY, CDR2 FYNNEI. This CDR3 is 11 amino acids long. Germline trimming cut 8 bases from V and 4 bases from J; bases unmatched to any gene: 1. The DNA for the CDR3 is TGTGCCAGCGGGACAGCCTATGGCTACACCTTC. Encoded protein: CASGTAYGYTF.

This clone was recorded once. This chain connects TRBV6-5 to TRBJ1-1; D is possibly TRBD1 (5 bases). Germline V lookup: CDR1 MNHEY, CDR2 SVGAGI. CDR3 length equals 16 residues. Trimming cost V 0 bases and J 4 bases, with 15 bases left between them. CDR3 DNA sequence: TGTGCCAGCAGTTACTCCAGATCGGGGCCAGGCACTGAAGCTTTCTTT. The encoded protein is CASSYSRSGPGTEAFF.

This rearrangement joins TRBV3-1 (or the pseudogene TRBV3-2) to TRBJ2-7; 13 bases are a match to TRBD2. Germline lookup yields CDR1 LGHDT and CDR2 YNNKEL (reference sequence). V shed 1 base and J 4 bases; nucleotides not matched to a gene: 4. This CDR3 spans 16 amino acids. The CDR3 sequence: CASSQGGLAGVYEQYF. The CDR3 DNA follows: TGTGCCAGCAGCCAAGGTGGACTAGCGGGGGTGTACGAGCAGTACTTC.

V usage is TRBV3-1 (or the pseudogene TRBV3-2) and J usage is TRBJ2-1; perhaps TRBD2 as D (6 bases). The CDR3 length is 15 residues. Deletions cut 4 bases from V and 5 bases from J, with 15 bases between. CDR1 and CDR2 (germline): LGHDT, YNNKEL (reference sequence). CDR3 in DNA: TGTGCCAGCAGCCCGACTAGAACAATTCACAATGAGCAGTTCTTC. The encoded protein is CASSPTRTIHNEQFF.

The V and J genes are TRBV14 and TRBJ2-2; TRBD2 aligns across 9 bases. V shed 6 bases, J shed 4 bases, and the junction held 6 bases outside the gene matches. The CDR3 totals 15 residues. Germline lookup yields CDR1 SGHDN and CDR2 FVKESK. CDR3 nucleotides: TGTGCCAGCAGATATAGCGGGGGCGGCACCGGGGAGCTGTTTTTT. Translation gives CASRYSGGGTGELFF.

The chain combines TRBV6-5 with TRBJ1-1, with D perhaps TRBD1 (5 bases). CDR3 length: 16 residues. Germline V gives CDR1 MNHEY, CDR2 SVGAGI. V shed 0 bases and J shed 6 bases, with 17 bases lying between them. The CDR3 spells CASSYSIGREVAEAFF. DNA for the CDR3: TGTGCCAGCAGTTACTCGATCGGCAGGGAAGTCGCTGAAGCTTTCTTT.

In this sample, this clone turned up once. The chain couples TRBV18 to TRBJ2-1, with TRBD1 as a possible D gene (6 bases). Trimming took 2 bases from V and 3 from J, leaving 17 bases between them. Germline V lookup: CDR1 KGHSH, CDR2 LQKENI. The CDR3 is 17 residues long. The CDR3 DNA follows: TGTGCCAGCTCACCAAAGAGCCCAAGGGGACACTACAATGAGCAGTTCTTC. Translation: CASSPKSPRGHYNEQFF.

Note on this clone: The same CDR3 can be traced to other DNA sequences in this sample. The rearrangement joins TRBV6-5 to TRBJ2-5; 10 bases map to TRBD2. V was clipped by 6 bases and J by 5 bases; unmatched bases: 9. This CDR3 has 15 residues. Germline CDR1 MNHEY, CDR2 SVGAGI. The CDR3 loop is CASRPNSGGWETQYF. As DNA, the CDR3 is TGTGCCAGCAGACCAAATAGCGGGGGGTGGGAGACCCAGTACTTC.

The gene calls are TRBV15 and TRBJ2-1; TRBD2 matches at 8 bases. Germline V gene sequence: CDR1 LNHNV, CDR2 YYDKDF (reference sequence). The CDR3 extends over 16 amino acids. V lost 0 bases, J lost 2 bases, and 3 bases stayed unmatched. The DNA for the CDR3 is TGTGCCACCAGCAGAGAAACAGCGGGGGCCTACAATGAGCAGTTCTTC. Residues: CATSRETAGAYNEQFF.

This clone was seen once. The rearrangement links TRBV6-5 to TRBJ1-2; D gene unclear. Trimming pared 4 bases from V and 5 bases from J, leaving 17 bases between. Germline CDR1 MNHEY, CDR2 SVGAGI. This CDR3 spans 15 amino acids. In nucleotides, the CDR3 is TGTGCCAGCAGTTCCTACTCACCCGTATCATATGGCTACACCTTC. It codes for CASSSYSPVSYGYTF.

CDR3 nucleotide sequence: TGCGCCAGCAGCTTAGGACCGCTTGGGGGCTACACCTTC. Protein sequence: CASSLGPLGGYTF. The rearrangement links TRBV5-1 to TRBJ1-2; no firm D call. The germline gives CDR1 SGHRS, CDR2 YFSETQ. Deletions cut 2 bases from V and 8 bases from J, with 13 bases between. The CDR3 runs 13 residues.

This clone was detected only once. This chain joins TRBV19 and TRBJ2-5; D gene ambiguous. The CDR3 runs to 14 residues. V was shortened by 3 bases and J by 0 bases, with 8 bases between the two germline ends. CDR1 is LNHDA, CDR2 SQIVND, per germline (reference sequence). The CDR3 coding sequence is TGTGCCAGTAGTATTGGAGACTACCAAGAGACCCAGTACTTC. The encoded protein is CASSIGDYQETQYF.

The chain links TRBV18 to TRBJ2-1, with D unresolved. This CDR3 is 13 amino acids long. Germline V gene data show CDR1 as KGHSH and CDR2 as LQKENI. Between the trimmed V and J ends, which lost 2 bases and 5 bases, there was a span of 7 bases. CDR3 coding DNA: TGTGCCAGCTCACCAATGCAGAACAATGAGCAGTTCTTC. Protein product: CASSPMQNNEQFF.

The chain has TRBV25-1 and TRBJ1-1, with a tentative D call TRBD1 (6 bases). Per germline, CDR1 MGHDK and CDR2 SYGVNS. The CDR3 is 14 amino acids. The V end was cut by 2 bases, the J end by 3 bases, with 10 bases between. The CDR3 nucleotides are TGTGCCAGCAGTGAACAGGGGAGGGACACTGAAGCTTTCTTT. Amino acid sequence: CASSEQGRDTEAFF.

CDR3 loop: CASSISGTANTGELFF. The CDR3, as DNA: TGTGCCAGCAGCATATCCGGGACAGCGAACACCGGGGAGCTGTTTTTT. This chain joins TRBV9 and TRBJ2-2; TRBD1 matches at 7 bases. CDR3 length equals 16 residues. V lost 4 bases to trimming and J lost 0 bases; unmatched junction nucleotides: 6. Germline CDR1 SGDLS, CDR2 YYNGEE. Full variable domain (rest looked up from reference TRBV9 and TRBJ2-2): DSGVTQTPKHLITATGQRVTLRCSPRSGDLSVYWYQQSLDQGLQFLIQYYNGEERAKGNILERFSAQQFPDLHSELNLSSLELGDSALYFCASSISGTANTGELFFGEGSRLTVL.

This chain joins TRBV11-2 and TRBJ1-2; weak D call: TRBD1 (5 bases). CDR1 is SGHAT and CDR2 is FQNNGV in the germline V gene. The CDR3 extends over 16 amino acids. The germline V and J ends were trimmed by 1 base and 5 bases, with 17 bases remaining between them. CDR3 bases: TGTGCCAGCAGCTTAGGGGGTGCTAGGGGCACGTATGGCTACACCTTC. This codes for CASSLGGARGTYGYTF. Full variable domain (outside the CDR3, taken from reference TRBV11-2 and TRBJ1-2): EAGVAQSPRYKIIEKRQSVAFWCNPISGHATLYWYQQILGQGPKLLIQFQNNGVVDDSQLPKDRFSAERLKGVDSTLKIQPAKLEDSAVYLCASSLGGARGTYGYTFGSGTRLTVV.

This sequence joins TRBV3-1 (or the pseudogene TRBV3-2) and TRBJ1-6, with a possible D match to TRBD1 (6 bases). In germline, CDR1 is LGHDT, CDR2 YNNKEL (reference sequence). The CDR3 is 16 residues long. V dropped 0 bases and J dropped 10 bases, with 16 bases sitting between them. The CDR3 spells CASSQDLGAIGSPLHF. CDR3 in DNA: TGTGCCAGCAGCCAAGATCTGGGGGCAATAGGGTCACCCCTCCACTTT.

The CDR3 spells CASSERGVVDTQYF. DNA of the CDR3: TGTGCCAGCAGTGAAAGGGGAGTGGTGGATACGCAGTATTTT. The chain joins TRBV2 to TRBJ2-3; D possibly uses TRBD1 or TRBD2 (5 bases each). Germline V gives CDR1 SNHLY, CDR2 FYNNEI. The CDR3 consists of 14 residues. Trimming removed 2 bases from V and 6 bases from J, with 12 bases in between.

The rearrangement joins TRBV6-5 to TRBJ1-2; 9 bases align to TRBD1. The CDR3 contains 15 residues. Germline V gene sequence: CDR1 MNHEY, CDR2 SVGAGI. V was pared by 0 bases and J by 7 bases, with 6 bases of the junction left unmatched. DNA for the CDR3: TGTGCCAGCAGTTACTCGAGTGGGACAGGGATTGGCTACACCTTC. Its translation is CASSYSSGTGIGYTF.

The genes are TRBV19 and TRBJ1-1; D gene ambiguous. Germline V CDR1 and CDR2: LNHDA, SQIVND (reference sequence). The germline V and J ends were trimmed by 7 bases and 6 bases, with 15 bases remaining between them. This CDR3 has 13 residues. This CDR3 reads CASKLREVAEAFF. Here the CDR3 DNA reads TGTGCCAGTAAGCTTCGGGAGGTGGCTGAAGCTTTCTTT.

This chain connects TRBV6-5 to TRBJ2-3; D is perhaps TRBD1 or TRBD2 (6 bases each). Germline-derived CDR1 and CDR2 are MNHEY and SVGAGI. Trimming left V 6 bases short and J 2 bases short, with 12 bases between. The CDR3 extends over 14 amino acids. The CDR3 is CASSAGHPTDTQYF. The CDR3 DNA reads as TGTGCCAGCAGCGCGGGACACCCCACAGATACGCAGTATTTT.

The CDR3, as DNA: TGTGCCAGCAGTGAGGGCGGCGGGGGGGCCGTCGACGAGCAGTACTTC. Translated: CASSEGGGGAVDEQYF. The V call is TRBV2, the J call TRBJ2-7; TRBD2 aligns across 9 bases. CDR3 length: 16 amino acids. The germline gives CDR1 SNHLY, CDR2 FYNNEI. Trimming removed 3 bases from V and 5 bases from J; junction bases left unmatched: 11.

As DNA, the CDR3 is TGTGCCAGCAGCAAAGCGGGGGGTGAAAAACTGTTTTTT. This encodes CASSKAGGEKLFF. V is TRBV21-1 and J is TRBJ1-4. TRBV21-1 constitutes a pseudogene. This CDR3 spans 13 amino acids.